This T cell receptor beta chain appears in the sequencing data of a study of shared clonotypes between healthy human individuals. Per germline, CDR1 LNHDA and CDR2 SQIVND (reference sequence). This CDR3 is built from 13 residues. Deletions cut 8 bases from V and 0 bases from J, with 10 bases between. Sequencing used immunoSEQ multiplex PCR; TCRdb keeps in-frame clones, though not all of them. This sample has about 2.4 million clones, with more than 85% found just once. The sequence came from a man between 18 and 35 years old in good health. Some clones in this sample may be carry-over from other donors' samples. This chain uses TRBV19 with TRBJ2-5; D not resolved. The source material was naive CD4+ T cells from PBMCs. Subset given: CD45RA+ positively selected. The CDR3 bases are TGTGCCAGTTCGGATTTGTACCAAGAGACCCAGTACTTC. Its translation: CASSDLYQETQYF.